This TCR beta chain was retrieved from a study of blood T cell repertoires in COVID-19. Study-level information: Researchers got acute and convalescent COVID-19 samples from the United States, Italy and Spain. The analysed material was cDNA or gDNA that came from T cells, B-cell-depleted T cells, or PBMCs.

This CDR3 comprises 15 residues. The V segment lost 7 bases and the J segment 7 bases; nucleotides outside the gene matches: 10. The V gene's germline CDR1 is SNHLY and CDR2 FYNNEI. This clone was recorded a few times. In the original workflow: It was from reference gene primer amplification that nucleated cell counts were estimated. The assay was immunoSEQ multiplex PCR, and TCRdb's table has in-frame clones only and misses some. V, J and clone size derive from that table, while D and trimming were established from the DNA sequence. The data hold a few hundred thousand clones, with over 70% observed a single time.

The sequence was obtained from a man aged 50-60 years with active or convalescent COVID-19. The V gene is TRBV2, the J gene TRBJ1-5, with 10 bases identical to TRBD1. Sequencing was done on a sample of peripheral blood. The CDR3 is CASTLTGGRRQPQHF. DNA of the CDR3: TGTGCCAGCACCTTGACAGGGGGCAGACGGCAGCCCCAGCATTTT.